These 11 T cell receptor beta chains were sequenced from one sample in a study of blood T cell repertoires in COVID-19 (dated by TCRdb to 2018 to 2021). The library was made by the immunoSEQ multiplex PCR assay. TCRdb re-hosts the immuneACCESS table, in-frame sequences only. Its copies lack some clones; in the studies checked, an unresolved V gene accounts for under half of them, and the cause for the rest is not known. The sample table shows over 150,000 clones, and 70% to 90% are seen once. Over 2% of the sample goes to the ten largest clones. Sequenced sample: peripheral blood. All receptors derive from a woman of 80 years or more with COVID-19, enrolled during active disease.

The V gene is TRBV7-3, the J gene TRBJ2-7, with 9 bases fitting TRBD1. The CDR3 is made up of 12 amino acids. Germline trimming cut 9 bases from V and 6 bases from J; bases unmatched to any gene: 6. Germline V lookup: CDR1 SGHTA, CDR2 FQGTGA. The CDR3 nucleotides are TGTGCCAGAGGGACAGGGAGCTGCGAGCAGTACTTC. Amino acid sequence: CARGTGSCEQYF.

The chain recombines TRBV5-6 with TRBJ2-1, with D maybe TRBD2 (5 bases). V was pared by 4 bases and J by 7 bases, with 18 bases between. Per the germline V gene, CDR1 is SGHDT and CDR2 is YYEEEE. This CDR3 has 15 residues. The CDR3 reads CASSRRGPRLNEQFF. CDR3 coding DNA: TGTGCCAGCAGCCGCCGAGGGCCCCGACTAAATGAGCAGTTCTTC.

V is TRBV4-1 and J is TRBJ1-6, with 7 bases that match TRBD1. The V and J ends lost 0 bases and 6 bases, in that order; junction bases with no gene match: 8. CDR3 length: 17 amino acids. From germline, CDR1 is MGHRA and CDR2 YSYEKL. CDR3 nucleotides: TGCGCCAGCAGCCAAGATCGGGACAGCCCGCGTAATTCACCCCTCCACTTT. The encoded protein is CASSQDRDSPRNSPLHF.

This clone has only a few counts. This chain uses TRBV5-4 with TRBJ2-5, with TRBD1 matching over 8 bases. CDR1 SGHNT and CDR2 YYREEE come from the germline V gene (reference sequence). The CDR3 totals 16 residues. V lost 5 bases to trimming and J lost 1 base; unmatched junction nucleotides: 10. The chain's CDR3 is CASRSGQGPLQETQYF. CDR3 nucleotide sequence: TGTGCCAGCAGAAGCGGACAGGGTCCCCTCCAAGAGACCCAGTACTTC.

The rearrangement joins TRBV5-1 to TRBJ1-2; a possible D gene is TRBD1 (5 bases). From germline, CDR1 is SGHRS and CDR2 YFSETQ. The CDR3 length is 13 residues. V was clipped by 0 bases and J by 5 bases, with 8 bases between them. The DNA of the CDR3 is TGCGCCAGCAGCTTGGGACAGCAATATGGCTACACCTTC. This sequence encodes CASSLGQQYGYTF. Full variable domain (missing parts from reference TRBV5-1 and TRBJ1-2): KAGVTQTPRYLIKTRGQQVTLSCSPISGHRSVSWYQQTPGQGLQFLFEYFSETQRNKGNFPGRFSGRQFSNSRSEMNVSTLELGDSALYLCASSLGQQYGYTFGSGTRLTVV.

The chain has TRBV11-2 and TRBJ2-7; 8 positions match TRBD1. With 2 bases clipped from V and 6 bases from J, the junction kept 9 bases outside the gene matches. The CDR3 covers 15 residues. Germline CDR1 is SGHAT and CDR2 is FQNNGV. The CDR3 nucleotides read TGTGCCAGCAGCTTAAGACAGGGGATGGGGGTCGAGCAGTACTTC. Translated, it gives CASSLRQGMGVEQYF.

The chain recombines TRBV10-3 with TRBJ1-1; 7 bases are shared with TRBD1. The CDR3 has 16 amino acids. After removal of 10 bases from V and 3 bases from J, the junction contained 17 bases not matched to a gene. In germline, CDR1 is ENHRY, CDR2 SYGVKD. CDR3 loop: CATLRNKGQGDTEAFF. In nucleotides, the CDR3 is TGTGCCACATTAAGAAACAAAGGGCAGGGGGACACTGAAGCTTTCTTT.

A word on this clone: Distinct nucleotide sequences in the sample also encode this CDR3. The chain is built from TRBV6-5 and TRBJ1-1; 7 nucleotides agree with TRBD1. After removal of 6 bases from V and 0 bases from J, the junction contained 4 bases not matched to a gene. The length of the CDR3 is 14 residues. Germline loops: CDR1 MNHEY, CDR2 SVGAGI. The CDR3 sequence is CASRGQLLNTEAFF. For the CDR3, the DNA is TGTGCCAGCAGGGGACAGTTATTGAACACTGAAGCTTTCTTT.

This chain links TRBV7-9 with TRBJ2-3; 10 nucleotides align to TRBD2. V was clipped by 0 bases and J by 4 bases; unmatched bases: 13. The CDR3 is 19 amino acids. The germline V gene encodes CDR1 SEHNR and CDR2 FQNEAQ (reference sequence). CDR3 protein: CASSLAFGASGRAPDTQYF. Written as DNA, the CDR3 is TGTGCCAGCAGCTTAGCTTTCGGGGCCAGCGGGAGGGCCCCAGATACGCAGTATTTT.

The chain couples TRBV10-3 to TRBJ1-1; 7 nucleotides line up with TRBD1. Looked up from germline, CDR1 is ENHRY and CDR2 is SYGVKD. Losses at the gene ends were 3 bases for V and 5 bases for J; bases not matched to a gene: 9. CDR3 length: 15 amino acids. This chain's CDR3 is CAISEIAGGKTEAFF. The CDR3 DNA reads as TGTGCCATCAGTGAAATCGCAGGGGGTAAAACTGAAGCTTTCTTT.

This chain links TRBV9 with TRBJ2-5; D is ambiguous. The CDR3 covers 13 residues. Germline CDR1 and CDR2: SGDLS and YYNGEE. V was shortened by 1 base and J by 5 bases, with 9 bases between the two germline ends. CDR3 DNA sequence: TGTGCCAGCAGCGTAAGTCCCGGGGAGACCCAGTACTTC. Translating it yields CASSVSPGETQYF.